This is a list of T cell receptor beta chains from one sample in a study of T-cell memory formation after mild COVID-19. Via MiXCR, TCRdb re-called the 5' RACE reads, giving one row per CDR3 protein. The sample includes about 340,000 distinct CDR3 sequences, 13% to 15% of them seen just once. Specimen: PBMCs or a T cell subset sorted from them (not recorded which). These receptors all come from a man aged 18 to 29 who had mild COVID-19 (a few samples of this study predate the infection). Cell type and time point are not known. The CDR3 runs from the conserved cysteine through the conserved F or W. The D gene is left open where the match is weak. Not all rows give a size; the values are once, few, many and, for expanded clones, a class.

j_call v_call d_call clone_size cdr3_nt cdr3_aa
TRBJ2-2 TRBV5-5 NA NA TGTGCCAGCAGCACGGGACAGAACACCGGGGAGCTGTTTTTT CASSTGQNTGELFF
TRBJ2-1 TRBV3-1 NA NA TGTGCCAGCAGCCACGGATCCAGGGGTGAGCAGTTCTTC CASSHGSRGEQFF
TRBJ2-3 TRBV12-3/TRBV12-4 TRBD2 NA TGTGCCAGCAGTTCAGTAGCGGGGGGCACAGATACGCAGTATTTT CASSSVAGGTDTQYF
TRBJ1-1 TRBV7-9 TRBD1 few TGTGCCAGCCCCCCGTCCGGGACAGGGGAAAACACTGAAGCTTTCTTT CASPPSGTGENTEAFF
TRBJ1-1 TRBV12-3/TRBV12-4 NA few TGTGCCAGCACCATCAGTGTGAACACTGAAGCTTTCTTT CASTISVNTEAFF
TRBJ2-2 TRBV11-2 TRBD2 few TGTGCCAGCAGCGTAACTAGCGGGGGGGTCGGCGGGGAGCTGTTTTTT CASSVTSGGVGGELFF
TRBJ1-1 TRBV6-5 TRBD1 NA TGTGCCAGCGGCGAATCCAAAGCCGGGACAGGGGGTTGGGACACTGAAGCTTTCTTT CASGESKAGTGGWDTEAFF
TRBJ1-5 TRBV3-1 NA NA TGTGCCAGCAGCCAACAGGTTAATCAGCCCCAGCATTTT CASSQQVNQPQHF
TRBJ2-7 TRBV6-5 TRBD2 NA TGTGCCAGCAGTTCTCTGACTAGCGGGGCCGTGTACGAGCAGTACTTC CASSSLTSGAVYEQYF
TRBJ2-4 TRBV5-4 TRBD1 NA TGTGCCAGCAGCAGGACAGGGGACGAAAACATTCAGTACTTC CASSRTGDENIQYF
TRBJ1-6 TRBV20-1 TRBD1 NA TGCAGTGCTGACCCTACACCCGGGACAGGGAGTTCCCCCCTCCACTTT CSADPTPGTGSSPLHF
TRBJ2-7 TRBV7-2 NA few TGTGCCAGCAGCTTGCTTGGACACTCCTACGAGCAGTACTTC CASSLLGHSYEQYF
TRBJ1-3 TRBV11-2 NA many TGTGCCAGCAGCTTATTGGACGCAGGAAACACCATATATTTT CASSLLDAGNTIYF
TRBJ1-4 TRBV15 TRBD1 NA TGTGCCACCAGCAGAGCCACAGGGGTTAATGAAAAACTGTTTTTT CATSRATGVNEKLFF
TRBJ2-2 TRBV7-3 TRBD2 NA TGTGCCAGCAGCCCGACCTTCCCGGGAGGGACCGGGGAGCTGTTTTTT CASSPTFPGGTGELFF
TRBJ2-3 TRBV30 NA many TGTGCCTGGAACAGGGATTTCACAGATACGCAGTATTTT CAWNRDFTDTQYF
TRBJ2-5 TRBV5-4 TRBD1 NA TGTGCCAGCAGCCCGGACAGGGACCGGGAGACCCAGTACTTC CASSPDRDRETQYF
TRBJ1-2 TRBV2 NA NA TGTGCCAGCAGATCTTACAGCTATGGCTACACCTTC CASRSYSYGYTF
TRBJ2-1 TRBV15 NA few TGTGCCACCAGCAGAGATTTCAATGAGCAGTTCTTC CATSRDFNEQFF
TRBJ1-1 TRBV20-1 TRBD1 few TGCAGTGCCACCGCCCTACAGGGGGCCACTGAAGCTTTCTTT CSATALQGATEAFF
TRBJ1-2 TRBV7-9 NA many TGTGCCAGCAGCGACACACGACAGAGCTCCTATGGCTACACCTTC CASSDTRQSSYGYTF
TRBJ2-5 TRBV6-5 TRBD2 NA TGTGCCAGCAGTTACTCGGCGGCTAGCGGGGGGATGGAGACCCAGTACTTC CASSYSAASGGMETQYF
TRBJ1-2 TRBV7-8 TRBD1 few TGTGCCAGCAGCTCCCAAGGGGGGGTGCAGGGGGCGCGTGGCTACACCTTC CASSSQGGVQGARGYTF
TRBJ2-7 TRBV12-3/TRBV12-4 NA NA TGTGCCAGCACTTACGCCGGGACTTCCTCCTACGAGCAGTACTTC CASTYAGTSSYEQYF
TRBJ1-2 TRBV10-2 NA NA TGCGCCAGCAGTGATCATCCTTGGGGTCCAAAAAGGGATGGCTACACCTTC CASSDHPWGPKRDGYTF
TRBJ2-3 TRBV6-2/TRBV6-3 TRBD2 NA TGTGCCAGCAGTTTGGCTAGCGGGTTCTCTAGCACAGATACGCAGTATTTT CASSLASGFSSTDTQYF
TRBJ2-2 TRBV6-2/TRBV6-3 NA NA TGTGCCAGCAGTTACGAGCTAGCAGGGAACACCGGGGAGCTGTTTTTT CASSYELAGNTGELFF
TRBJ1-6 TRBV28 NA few TGTGCCAGCAGCTCCCGAGGGTCACCCCTCCACTTT CASSSRGSPLHF
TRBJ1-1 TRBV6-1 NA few TGTGCCAGCAGATACGAAAACAGTTTATGGGTGAACACTGAAGCTTTCTTT CASRYENSLWVNTEAFF
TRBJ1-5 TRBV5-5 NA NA TGTGCCAGCAGCCCGCTGGGGACACCTAGCAATCAGCCCCAGCATTTT CASSPLGTPSNQPQHF
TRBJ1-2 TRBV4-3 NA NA TGCGCCAGCAGCCAAGTGGAATGGACAAACTATGGCTACACCTTC CASSQVEWTNYGYTF
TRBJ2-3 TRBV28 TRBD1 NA TGTGCCAGCAGTCCAGCTCTGGGGACAGGGGCCACAGATACGCAGTATTTT CASSPALGTGATDTQYF
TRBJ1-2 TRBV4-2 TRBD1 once TGTGCCAGCAGCCAAAATGGACAGGCGAGGGGCTACACCTTC CASSQNGQARGYTF
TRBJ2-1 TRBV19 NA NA TGTGCCAGTAGTATAGTTGTGCAGAACAATGAGCAGTTCTTC CASSIVVQNNEQFF
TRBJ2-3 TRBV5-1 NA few TGCGCCAGCAGCTTGGAGACCCGAAGGGGGGCAGATACGCAGTATTTT CASSLETRRGADTQYF
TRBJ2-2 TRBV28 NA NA TGTGCCAGCAGTTTTATAGGACCTAGGCGCGGGGAGCTGTTTTTT CASSFIGPRRGELFF
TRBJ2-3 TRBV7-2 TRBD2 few TGTGCCAGCAGCTCCTGGACTAGCGGGGGGGGAGGCACAGATACGCAGTATTTT CASSSWTSGGGGTDTQYF
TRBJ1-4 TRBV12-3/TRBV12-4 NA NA TGTGCCAGCAAGGGGGATCTTAATGAAAAACTGTTTTTT CASKGDLNEKLFF
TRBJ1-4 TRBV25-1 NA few TGTGCCAGCAGTGATACGGGCAGAAACTATGAAAAACTGTTTTTT CASSDTGRNYEKLFF
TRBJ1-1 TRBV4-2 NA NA TGTGCCAGCAGCCAAGTCCTTGGGGCCGACACTGAAGCTTTCTTT CASSQVLGADTEAFF
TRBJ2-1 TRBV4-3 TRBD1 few TGCGCCAGCAGCTACCAGGACAGGGACAATGAGCAGTTCTTC CASSYQDRDNEQFF
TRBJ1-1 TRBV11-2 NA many TGTGCCAGCAGCTTGAACGGGGAGACTGAAGCTTTCTTT CASSLNGETEAFF
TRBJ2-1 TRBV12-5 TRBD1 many TGTGCTAGTGCCAAGACGGGACAGGCAACCTACAATGAGCAGTTCTTC CASAKTGQATYNEQFF
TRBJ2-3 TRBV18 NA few TGTGCCAGCTCAACTCAGTGGGATACGCAGTATTTT CASSTQWDTQYF
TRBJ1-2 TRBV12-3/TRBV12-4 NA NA TGTGCCAGCAGTCGGACGGTCAACTATGGCTACACCTTC CASSRTVNYGYTF
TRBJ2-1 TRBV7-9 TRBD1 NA TGTGCCAGCAGCTTACTAGGGACAGGGGTCTACAATGAGCAGTTCTTC CASSLLGTGVYNEQFF
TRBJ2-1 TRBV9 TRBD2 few TGTGCCAGCAGCGTAGTTGGCGGGGGGGCCAGTGAGCAGTTCTTC CASSVVGGGASEQFF
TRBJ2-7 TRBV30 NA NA TGTGCCTGGAGTGTAGCGTACGAGCAGTACTTC CAWSVAYEQYF
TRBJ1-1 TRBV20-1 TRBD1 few TGCAGTTATCTCCCTGGGACAGGGGGGAACACTGAAGCTTTCTTT CSYLPGTGGNTEAFF
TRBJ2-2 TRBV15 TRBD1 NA TGTGCCACCTCGGACAGGTCGGGCGGGGAGCTGTTTTTT CATSDRSGGELFF
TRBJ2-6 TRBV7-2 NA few TGTGCCAGCAGCTTTTTTGGGGGCTCCTCTGGGGCCAACGTCCTGACTTTC CASSFFGGSSGANVLTF
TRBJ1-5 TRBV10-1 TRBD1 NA TGCGCCAGCAGAACAGGGGCGGAACAGCCCCAGCATTTT CASRTGAEQPQHF
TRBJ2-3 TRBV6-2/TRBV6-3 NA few TGTGCCAGCAGGTCTTCAGATACGCAGTATTTT CASRSSDTQYF
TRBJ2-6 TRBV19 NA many TGTGCCAGTAGTATAGAGGGGAGGCCTGGGGCCAACGTCCTGACTTTC CASSIEGRPGANVLTF
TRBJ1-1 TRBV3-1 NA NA TGTGCCAGCAGCCCGCGTGGGCAAGGGGAAGCTTTCTTT CASSPRGQGEAFF
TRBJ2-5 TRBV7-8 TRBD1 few TGTGCCAGCAGCTTCCTTGGACAGGGGGCTGGAGAGACCCAGTACTTC CASSFLGQGAGETQYF
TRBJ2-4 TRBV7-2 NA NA TGTGCCAGCAGCCCAGAAGCCAAAAACATTCAGTACTTC CASSPEAKNIQYF
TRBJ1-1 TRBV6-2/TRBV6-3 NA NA TGTGCCAGCGGCTACAGGTTGAACACTGAAGCTTTCTTT CASGYRLNTEAFF
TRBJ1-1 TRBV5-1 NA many TGCGCCAGCAGCCAGAATCCGGGGATTACTGAAGCTTTCTTT CASSQNPGITEAFF
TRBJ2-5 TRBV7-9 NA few TGTGCCAGCAGCTTAGGAACGGCGGGCGAGACCCAGTACTTC CASSLGTAGETQYF